This TCR beta chain originates from a study of blood T cell repertoires in COVID-19. Produced via immunoSEQ multiplex PCR; TCRdb's table is partial and in-frame only. Of around 140,000 clones in the sample, around 86% were seen once. V dropped 3 bases and J dropped 6 bases, with 11 bases sitting between them. Looked up from germline, CDR1 is KGHDR and CDR2 is SFDVKD. This CDR3 is built from 15 residues. The receptor comes from a man aged 50 to 60 who had recovered from COVID-19. This chain joins TRBV24-1 and TRBJ1-6; possible D gene TRBD1, 5 bases. Sequencing was carried out using PBMCs or T cells enriched from blood (not recorded which). This CDR3 is CATSDATVFNSPLHF. The CDR3 bases are TGTGCCACCAGTGATGCGACAGTGTTTAATTCACCCCTCCACTTT.